The 20 T cell receptor beta chains in this list originate from one sample, sequenced in a study of blood T cells in healthy people across ages. A second PCR of 7 to 11 cycles used a sample-barcoded 5' primer and a J-beta primer mix. MiXCR was run by TCRdb on the 5' RACE reads, yielding one entry per CDR3 protein. Of roughly 1.7 million distinct CDR3 sequences listed, 30% to 35% are singletons. Sequencing was performed on blood. These receptors were taken from a woman younger than 45 in good health.

This clonotype showed up many times. This chain links TRBV29-1 with TRBJ2-3; TRBD1 matches at 10 bases. The CDR3 covers 14 residues. Germline V lookup: CDR1 SQVTM, CDR2 ANQGSEA. V trimming: 4 bases; J trimming: 3 bases; junction bases outside the gene matches: 4. This chain's CDR3 is CSVVPDRGTDTQYF. The CDR3, as DNA: TGCAGCGTTGTCCCGGACAGGGGGACAGATACGCAGTATTTT.

The chain employs TRBV11-3 and TRBJ2-5, with TRBD1 matching 8 bases. Trimming took 4 bases from V and 1 from J; bases not matched to a gene: 5. The CDR3 is 15 residues long. Germline CDR1 and CDR2: SGHNT and YENEEA. Here the CDR3 reads CASSWGQDSQETQYF. DNA for the CDR3: TGTGCCAGCAGCTGGGGACAGGATTCCCAAGAGACCCAGTACTTC.

Points on this clonotype: One junction end does not reproduce the germline sequence, and a read error may be involved. This chain uses TRBV5-1 with TRBJ2-1, with a tentative D call TRBD1 (5 bases). The CDR3 length is 16 residues. The germline gives CDR1 SGHRS, CDR2 YFSETQ. In nucleotides, the CDR3 is TGCGCCAGCAGCCAGACACCAGGACACTCCGACAATGAGCAGTTCTTC. This encodes CASSQTPGHSDNEQFF.

A few counts support this clonotype. The chain employs TRBV6-6 and TRBJ2-3; the match to TRBD2 covers 9 bases. CDR3 length: 17 amino acids. Losses at the gene ends were 0 bases for V and 6 bases for J; bases not matched to a gene: 10. Germline CDR1 and CDR2: MNHNY and SVGAGI (reference sequence). The CDR3 region is CASSYSLGLALMDTQYF. CDR3 nucleotides: TGTGCCAGCAGTTACTCATTGGGACTAGCTTTGATGGATACGCAGTATTTT.

This clonotype was observed at least ten times. The CDR3 region has the DNA TGCAGTGCGAAGACAATGGGACTAGCGGGCAATTTTAAAGAGACCCAGTACTTC. The encoded protein is CSAKTMGLAGNFKETQYF. J is TRBJ2-5 and V is TRBV20-1; 12 positions match TRBD2. CDR3 length equals 18 residues. The germline V gene has CDR1 DFQATT and CDR2 SNEGSKA (reference sequence). The J segment lost 3 bases and the V segment lost 6 bases, leaving 17 bases of the junction unmatched.

The chain is built from TRBV27 and TRBJ2-7, with TRBD1 matching 9 bases. The closer fit of TRBJ2-5 to the DNA end suggests the J call may be wrong. The CDR3 spans 17 residues. Germline V gene data show CDR1 as MNHEY and CDR2 as SMNVEV (reference sequence). The CDR3 loop is CASSPGSGTGLGETQYF. DNA of the CDR3: TGTGCCAGCAGCCCGGGATCCGGGACAGGGTTGGGAGAGACCCAGTACTTC.

The chain uses TRBV6-1 and TRBJ2-7, with a possible D match to TRBD1 (5 bases). The V end lost 7 bases, the J end lost 5 bases, and 15 bases lay between the germline ends. Per germline, CDR1 MNHNS and CDR2 SASEGT. The CDR3 is 13 residues long. Here the CDR3 DNA reads TGTGCCAGCATTGGGCAGGGTTCCAACGAGCAGTACTTC. Its protein product is CASIGQGSNEQYF.

The V call is TRBV3-1, the J call TRBJ2-3; D is uncertain. This CDR3 is 14 amino acids long. Between the trimmed V and J ends, which lost 4 bases and 6 bases, there was a span of 14 bases. Germline CDR1 reads LGHDT; CDR2 reads YNNKEL (reference sequence). CDR3 sequence: CASSLDSISDTQYF. In DNA, the CDR3 is TGTGCCAGCAGCCTCGATTCGATTTCCGATACGCAGTATTTT.

This clonotype came up a few times. The CDR3 coding sequence is TGCGCCAGCAGCCAAGAGGATCTGTCGGGATATGGCTACACCTTC. Its protein is CASSQEDLSGYGYTF. V usage is TRBV4-1 and J usage is TRBJ1-2; D remains ambiguous. Trimming removed 0 bases at V and 5 bases at J, with 13 bases between. The CDR3 spans 15 residues. Germline assignment: CDR1 MGHRA and CDR2 YSYEKL.

This clonotype was detected a few times. The rearrangement links TRBV7-9 to TRBJ1-2, with D unresolved. Trimming took 7 bases from V and 6 from J, leaving 24 bases between them. The CDR3 extends over 16 amino acids. Germline values: CDR1 SEHNR, CDR2 FQNEAQ (reference sequence). This CDR3 reads CASNGFEVGHGNGYTF. CDR3 in DNA: TGTGCCAGCAATGGCTTCGAGGTCGGGCATGGGAATGGCTACACCTTC.

The chain joins TRBV21-1 to TRBJ2-1. TRBV21-1 corresponds to a pseudogene. The CDR3 has 13 amino acids. CDR3 sequence (DNA): TGTGCCAGCAGCAAAGCTCCAGGCCGTGAGCAGTTCTTC. Residues: CASSKAPGREQFF.

This clonotype was seen more than once but under ten times. This chain links TRBV20-1 with TRBJ2-3, with 8 bases matching TRBD1. The V and J ends lost 2 bases and 5 bases, in that order; junction bases with no gene match: 3. CDR3 length: 13 residues. Per the germline V gene, CDR1 is DFQATT and CDR2 is SNEGSKA (reference sequence). The CDR3 DNA reads as TGCAGTGCTAGACAGGGGGCGTTAGATACGCAGTATTTT. Residues: CSARQGALDTQYF.

The V and J genes are TRBV20-1 and TRBJ1-1; 7 bases line up with TRBD1. V shed 0 bases, J shed 5 bases, and the junction held 12 bases outside the gene matches. This CDR3 has 16 amino acids. Germline CDR1 and CDR2: DFQATT and SNEGSKA (reference sequence). Here the CDR3 DNA reads TGCAGTGCTAGAGATCCGTTGACAGGGAGGGAGACTGAAGCTTTCTTT. It codes for CSARDPLTGRETEAFF.

This clonotype came up many times. The rearrangement links TRBV5-1 to TRBJ2-7, with 7 nucleotides matching TRBD1. Trimming at V came to 3 bases and at J to 3 bases, leaving 3 bases not matched to a gene. This CDR3 has 13 residues. The germline V gene has CDR1 SGHRS and CDR2 YFSETQ. For the CDR3, the DNA is TGCGCCAGCAGCTCGGGACAGTTCTACGAGCAGTACTTC. Its translation is CASSSGQFYEQYF.

This clonotype came up a few times. This sequence joins TRBV6-6 and TRBJ2-7; D gene ambiguous. The germline V and J ends were trimmed by 5 bases and 3 bases, with 11 bases remaining between them. CDR3 length: 13 residues. In germline, CDR1 is MNHNY, CDR2 SVGAGI (reference sequence). CDR3 amino acids: CASSPASLYEQYF. The CDR3 nucleotides read TGTGCCAGCAGTCCTGCCTCCCTCTACGAGCAGTACTTC.

This clonotype was detected a few times. The chain uses TRBV10-2 and TRBJ1-5; D is possibly TRBD1 (5 bases). Germline V CDR1 and CDR2: WSHSY, SAAADI. V lost 8 bases and J 3 bases, leaving 17 bases between the germline ends. This CDR3 is 15 amino acids long. The CDR3 reads CASHEGRADNQPQHF. The CDR3 bases are TGCGCCAGCCACGAGGGCAGGGCCGACAATCAGCCCCAGCATTTT.

The chain is built from TRBV20-1 and TRBJ2-7, with D possibly matching TRBD2 (5 bases). This CDR3 spans 14 amino acids. Germline V gives CDR1 DFQATT, CDR2 SNEGSKA (reference sequence). Trimming removed 6 bases from V and 3 bases from J, with 18 bases in between. The CDR3 spells CSAPSSSAYYEQYF. CDR3 DNA sequence: TGCAGTGCCCCCTCCAGTAGCGCGTACTACGAGCAGTACTTC.

This clonotype was counted many times. The gene calls are TRBV6-1 and TRBJ2-3; TRBD2 matches at 10 bases. V shed 7 bases and J 4 bases; nucleotides not matched to a gene: 20. CDR1 and CDR2 from the germline V gene are MNHNS and SASEGT. The length of the CDR3 is 19 residues. This CDR3 reads CASTLGELAGPLRPDTQYF. Written as DNA, the CDR3 is TGTGCCAGCACCCTAGGGGAACTAGCGGGACCCCTTAGGCCAGATACGCAGTATTTT.

Of note for this clonotype: This sequence may be a read error, since a much larger clone differs from it by one base. The V gene is TRBV12-3 or TRBV12-4, the J gene TRBJ2-7, with D perhaps matching TRBD1 (5 bases). This CDR3 contains 14 residues. V lost 8 bases and J 2 bases, leaving 16 bases between the germline ends. CDR3 sequence: CASGPDRDPYEQYF. DNA for the CDR3: TGTGCCAGCGGCCCCGACAGAGACCCCTACGAGCAGTACTTC.

The J gene is TRBJ1-1, the V gene TRBV4-2; 8 nucleotides line up with TRBD1. This CDR3 has 15 residues. Trimming at V came to 2 bases and at J to 4 bases, leaving 6 bases not matched to a gene. Germline V gene data show CDR1 as LGHNA and CDR2 as YNFKEQ. The chain's CDR3 is CASSQSGQGATEAFF. CDR3 in DNA: TGTGCCAGCAGCCAAAGTGGTCAGGGGGCCACTGAAGCTTTCTTT.